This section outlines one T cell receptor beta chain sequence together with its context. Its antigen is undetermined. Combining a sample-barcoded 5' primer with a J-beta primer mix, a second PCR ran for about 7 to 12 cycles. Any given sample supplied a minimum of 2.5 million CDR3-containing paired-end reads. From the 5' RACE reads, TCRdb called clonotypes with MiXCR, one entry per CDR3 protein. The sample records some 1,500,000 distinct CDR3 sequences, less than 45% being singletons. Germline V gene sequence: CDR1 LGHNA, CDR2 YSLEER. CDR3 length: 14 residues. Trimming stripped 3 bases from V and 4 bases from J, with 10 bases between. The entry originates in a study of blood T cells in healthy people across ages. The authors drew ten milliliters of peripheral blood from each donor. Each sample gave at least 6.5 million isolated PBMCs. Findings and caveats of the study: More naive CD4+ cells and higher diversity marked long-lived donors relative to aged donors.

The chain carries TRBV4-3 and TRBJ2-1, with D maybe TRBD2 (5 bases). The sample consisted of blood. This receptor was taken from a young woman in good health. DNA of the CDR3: TGCGCCAGCAGCCACGGGGTAGTGTACAATGAGCAGTTCTTC. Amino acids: CASSHGVVYNEQFF.